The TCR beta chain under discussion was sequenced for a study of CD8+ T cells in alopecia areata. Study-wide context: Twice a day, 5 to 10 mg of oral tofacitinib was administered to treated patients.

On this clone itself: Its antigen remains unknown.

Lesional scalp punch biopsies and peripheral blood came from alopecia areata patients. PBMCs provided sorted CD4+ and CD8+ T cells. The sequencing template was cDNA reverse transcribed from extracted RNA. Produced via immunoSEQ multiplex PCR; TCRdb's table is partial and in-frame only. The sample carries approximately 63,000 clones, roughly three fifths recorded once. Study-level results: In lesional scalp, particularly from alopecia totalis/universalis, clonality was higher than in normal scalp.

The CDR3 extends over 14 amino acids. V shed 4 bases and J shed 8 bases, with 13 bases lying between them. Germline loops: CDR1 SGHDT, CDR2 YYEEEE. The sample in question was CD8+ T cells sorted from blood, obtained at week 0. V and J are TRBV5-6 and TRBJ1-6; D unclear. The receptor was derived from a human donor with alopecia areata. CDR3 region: CASSPQQMDSPLHF. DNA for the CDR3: TGTGCCAGCAGCCCACAGCAGATGGATTCACCCCTCCACTTT.